Listed here are 2 T cell receptor beta chains from one sample, sequenced in a study of CD8+CD57+ T cells in acquired aplastic anemia. CDR3 and TCR beta VDJ profiling relied on genomic DNA as the template. TCRdb redid the calling of the reads with MiXCR, one entry per CDR3 protein. The table lists approximately 200,000 distinct CDR3 sequences, approximately 60% of them singletons, with 29% in the top ten. Input material: sorted CD4+, CD8+, or CD8+CD57+ T cells (not recorded which) from PBMCs. Source of these receptors: a human donor in good health.

This clonotype appeared a single time. This sequence joins TRBV20-1 and TRBJ2-7, with TRBD1 matching 7 bases. Germline CDR1 and CDR2: DFQATT and SNEGSKA (reference sequence). The CDR3 is made up of 15 amino acids. With V trimmed by 6 bases and J by 0 bases, 11 bases remained unmatched. This CDR3 reads CSAPQGTSVSYEQYF. CDR3 coding DNA: TGCAGTGCCCCACAGGGGACATCCGTCTCCTACGAGCAGTACTTC.

This rearrangement joins TRBV4-2 to TRBJ1-4; TRBD1 aligns across 8 bases. This CDR3 has 17 residues. Unmatched junction bases numbered 11, after V lost 1 base and J lost 7 bases. CDR1 LGHNA and CDR2 YNFKEQ come from the germline V gene. The DNA for the CDR3 is TGTGCCAGCAGCCAAGCGCCCCAGGGGGCAGAGGCTGAAAAACTGTTTTTT. Protein product: CASSQAPQGAEAEKLFF.